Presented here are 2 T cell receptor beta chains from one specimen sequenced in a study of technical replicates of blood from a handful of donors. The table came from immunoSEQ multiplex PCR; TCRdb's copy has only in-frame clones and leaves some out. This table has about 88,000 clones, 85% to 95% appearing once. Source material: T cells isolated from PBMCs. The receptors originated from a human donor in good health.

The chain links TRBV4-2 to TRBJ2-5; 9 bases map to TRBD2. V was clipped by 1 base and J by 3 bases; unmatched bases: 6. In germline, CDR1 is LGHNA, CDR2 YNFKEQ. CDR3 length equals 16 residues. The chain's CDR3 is CASSQGLTSGEETQYF. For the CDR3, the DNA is TGTGCCAGCAGCCAAGGCCTGACTAGCGGAGAAGAGACCCAGTACTTC.

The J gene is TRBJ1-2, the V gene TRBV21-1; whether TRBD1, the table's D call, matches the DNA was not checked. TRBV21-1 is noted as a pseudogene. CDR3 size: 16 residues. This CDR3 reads CASRKRGQDRVYGYTF. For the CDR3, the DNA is TGTGCCAGCAGAAAACGGGGACAGGACCGAGTCTATGGCTACACCTTC.